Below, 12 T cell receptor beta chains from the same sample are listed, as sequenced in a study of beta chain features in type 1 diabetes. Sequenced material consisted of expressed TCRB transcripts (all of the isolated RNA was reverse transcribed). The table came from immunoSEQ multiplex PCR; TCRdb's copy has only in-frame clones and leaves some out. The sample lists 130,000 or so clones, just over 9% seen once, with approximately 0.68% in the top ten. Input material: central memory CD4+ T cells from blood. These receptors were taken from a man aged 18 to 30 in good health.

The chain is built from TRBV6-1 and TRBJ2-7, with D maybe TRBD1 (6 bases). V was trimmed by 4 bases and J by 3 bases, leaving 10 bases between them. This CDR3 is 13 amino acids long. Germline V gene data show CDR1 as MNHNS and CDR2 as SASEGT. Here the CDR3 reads CASSVAGDYEQYF. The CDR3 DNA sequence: TGTGCCAGCAGTGTCGCAGGGGACTACGAGCAGTACTTC.

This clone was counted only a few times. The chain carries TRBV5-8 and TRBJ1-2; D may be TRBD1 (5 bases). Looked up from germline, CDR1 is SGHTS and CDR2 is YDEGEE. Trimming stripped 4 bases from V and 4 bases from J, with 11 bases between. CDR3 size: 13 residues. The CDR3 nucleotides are TGTGCCAGCAGCCCGGGGGTGAGCTATGGCTACACCTTC. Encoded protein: CASSPGVSYGYTF.

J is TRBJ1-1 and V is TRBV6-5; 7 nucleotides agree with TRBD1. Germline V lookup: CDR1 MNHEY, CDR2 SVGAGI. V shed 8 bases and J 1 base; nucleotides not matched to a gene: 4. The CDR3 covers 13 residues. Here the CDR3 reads CASSDRPNTEAFF. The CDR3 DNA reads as TGTGCCAGCTCGGACAGGCCGAACACTGAAGCTTTCTTT.

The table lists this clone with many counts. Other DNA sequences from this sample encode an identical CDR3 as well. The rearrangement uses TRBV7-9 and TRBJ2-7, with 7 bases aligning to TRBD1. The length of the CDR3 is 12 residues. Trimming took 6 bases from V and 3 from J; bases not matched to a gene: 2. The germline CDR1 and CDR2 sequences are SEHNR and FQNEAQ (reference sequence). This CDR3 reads CASRRDSYEQYF. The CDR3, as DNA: TGTGCCAGCAGACGGGACAGCTACGAGCAGTACTTC.

Here the CDR3 DNA reads TGCGCCAGCAGTGAGAAGGCTAGCGGGGTAAAAGCCTACGAGCAGTACTTC. It encodes CASSEKASGVKAYEQYF. V and J are TRBV10-1 and TRBJ2-7, with 9 nucleotides matching TRBD2. Trimming cost V 2 bases and J 2 bases; bases outside gene matches: 10. Germline V gene sequence: CDR1 WNHNN, CDR2 SYGVQD (reference sequence). The CDR3 contains 17 residues.

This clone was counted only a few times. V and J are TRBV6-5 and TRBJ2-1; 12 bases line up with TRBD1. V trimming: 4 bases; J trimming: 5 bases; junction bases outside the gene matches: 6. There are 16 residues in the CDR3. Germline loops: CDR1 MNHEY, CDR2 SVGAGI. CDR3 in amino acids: CASSLGTGGAHNEQFF. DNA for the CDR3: TGTGCCAGCAGTTTGGGGACAGGGGGCGCCCACAATGAGCAGTTCTTC.

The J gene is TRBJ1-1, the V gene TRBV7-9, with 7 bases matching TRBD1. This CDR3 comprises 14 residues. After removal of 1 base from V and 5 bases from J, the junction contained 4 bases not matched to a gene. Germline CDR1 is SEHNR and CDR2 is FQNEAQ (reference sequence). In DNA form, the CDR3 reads TGTGCCAGCAGCTTAGGGACAGGATGGACTGAAGCTTTCTTT. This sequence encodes CASSLGTGWTEAFF.

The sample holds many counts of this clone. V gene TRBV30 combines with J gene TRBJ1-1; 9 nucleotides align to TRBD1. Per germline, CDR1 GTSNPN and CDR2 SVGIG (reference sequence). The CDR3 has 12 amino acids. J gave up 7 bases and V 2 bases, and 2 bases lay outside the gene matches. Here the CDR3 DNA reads TGTGCCTGGAGTACAGGGGGCTTTGAAGCTTTCTTT. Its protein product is CAWSTGGFEAFF.

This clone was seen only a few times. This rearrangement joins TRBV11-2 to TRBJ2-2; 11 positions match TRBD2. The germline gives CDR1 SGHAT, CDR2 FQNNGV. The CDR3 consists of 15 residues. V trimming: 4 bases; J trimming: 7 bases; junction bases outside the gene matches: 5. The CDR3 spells CASSSSGGPNGELFF. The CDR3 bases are TGTGCCAGCAGCTCTAGCGGGGGGCCGAACGGGGAGCTGTTTTTT.

The chain's CDR3 is CASSLGGEKLFF. In DNA form, the CDR3 reads TGCGCCAGCAGCTTAGGAGGTGAAAAACTGTTTTTT. This rearrangement joins TRBV5-1 to TRBJ1-4, with D hard to call. Trimming pared 2 bases from V and 7 bases from J, leaving 6 bases between. Germline V lookup: CDR1 SGHRS, CDR2 YFSETQ. The CDR3 is 12 residues long.

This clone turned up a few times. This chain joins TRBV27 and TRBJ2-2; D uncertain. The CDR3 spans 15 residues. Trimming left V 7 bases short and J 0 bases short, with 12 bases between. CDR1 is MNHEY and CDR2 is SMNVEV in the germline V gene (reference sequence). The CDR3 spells CASKTRLTNTGELFF. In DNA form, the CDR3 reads TGTGCCAGCAAGACTCGTCTCACGAACACCGGGGAGCTGTTTTTT.

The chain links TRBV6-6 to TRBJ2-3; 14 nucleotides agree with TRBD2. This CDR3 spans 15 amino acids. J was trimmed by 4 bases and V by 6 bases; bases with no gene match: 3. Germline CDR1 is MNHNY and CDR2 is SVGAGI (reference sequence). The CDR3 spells CASRGTSGGSDTQYF. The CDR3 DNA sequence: TGTGCCAGCAGGGGGACTAGCGGGGGCTCAGATACGCAGTATTTT.